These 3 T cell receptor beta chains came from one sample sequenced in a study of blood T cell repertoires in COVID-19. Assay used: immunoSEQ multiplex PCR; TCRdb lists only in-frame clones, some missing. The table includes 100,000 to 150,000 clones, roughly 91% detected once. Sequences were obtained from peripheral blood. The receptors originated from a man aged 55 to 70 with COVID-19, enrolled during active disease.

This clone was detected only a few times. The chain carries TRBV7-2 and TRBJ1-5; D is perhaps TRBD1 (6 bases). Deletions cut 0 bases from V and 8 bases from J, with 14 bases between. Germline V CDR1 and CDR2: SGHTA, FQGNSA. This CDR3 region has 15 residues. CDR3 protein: CASSLAGGAAEPQHF. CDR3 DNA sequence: TGTGCCAGCAGCTTAGCGGGGGGGGCAGCAGAGCCCCAGCATTTT.

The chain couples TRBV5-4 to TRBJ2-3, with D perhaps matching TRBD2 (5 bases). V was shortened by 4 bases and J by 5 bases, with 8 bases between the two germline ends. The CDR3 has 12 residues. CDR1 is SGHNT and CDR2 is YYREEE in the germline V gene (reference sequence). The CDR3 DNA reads TGTGCCAGCAGCCGAGGAGGAGATACGCAGTATTTT. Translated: CASSRGGDTQYF.

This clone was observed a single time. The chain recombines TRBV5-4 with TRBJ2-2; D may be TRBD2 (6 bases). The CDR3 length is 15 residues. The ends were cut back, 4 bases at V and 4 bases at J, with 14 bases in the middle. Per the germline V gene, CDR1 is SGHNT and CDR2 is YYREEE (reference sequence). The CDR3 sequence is CASSGDFLPTGELFF. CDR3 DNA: TGTGCCAGCAGCGGGGACTTCTTACCCACCGGGGAGCTGTTTTTT.